The T cell receptor (beta chain) described here comes from a study of Graves' ophthalmopathy and Graves' hyperthyroidism (dated by TCRdb to about 2018). General notes on the study: Peripheral blood samples were taken at the time of initial diagnosis, before any treatment was given. The study used signatures of the TCR beta repertoire to tell Graves' ophthalmopathy apart from Graves' hyperthyroidism and to predict which patients would progress to ophthalmopathy. The independent validation cohort included approximately 19 hyperthyroidism patients plus 17 patients who later progressed from hyperthyroidism to ophthalmopathy. In total, around 140 blood samples were TCR-sequenced: under 45 ophthalmopathy, around 75 hyperthyroidism and some 17 hyperthyroidism-to-ophthalmopathy patients. In about 6 hyperthyroidism patients, the T-cell repertoire of thyroid tissue was compared with the T-cell repertoire of blood. A discovery set of 100 patients (around 40 ophthalmopathy, 60 or so stable hyperthyroidism) was enrolled to explore V-J signatures distinguishing ophthalmopathy from hyperthyroidism. After sampling, hyperthyroidism patients received methimazole starting at 30 mg daily, and ophthalmopathy patients received high-dose intravenous methylprednisolone. General study outcomes and caveats: In cross-validation, the 13-signature model distinguished ophthalmopathy from stable hyperthyroidism with approximately 90% sensitivity and about 81% specificity, while in the test set the corresponding values were about 80% and 75%. Sample size was not statistically predetermined, and group allocation was not concealed from the investigators. In validation, the model predicted ophthalmopathy progression with less than 71% sensitivity and approximately 78% specificity; about a dozen predicted patients were CT-confirmed with GO in a median of 6.5 months. Most expanded thyroid clonotypes with frequency above 0.001 were also detected in blood, suggesting blood repertoires may reflect the thyroid immune response.

Ophthalmopathy patients were characterized by moderately to severely active disease, a Clinical Activity Score of at least 3, a NOSPECS grade of at least 4, and a disease duration under 3 months. Patients with other autoimmune diseases, uncontrolled infections, pregnancy or lactation were excluded from the study. Clinical symptoms, serum thyroxine, TRAb, thyroid ultrasound and orbital computed tomography formed the basis of the diagnosis. Ficoll-Paque density gradient centrifugation was used to isolate PBMCs from about 9 ml of fresh peripheral blood. Trizol reagent was used to extract the total RNA, and its quality was then checked on an Agilent 2100 Bioanalyzer. For repertoire sequencing, TCR beta CDR3 regions were amplified from RNA transcripts. A first-round RT-PCR used HTBI primers with the Qiagen OneStep RT-PCR kit, followed by a second-round multiplex PCR, size selection and purification. Libraries were sequenced on an Illumina HiSeq2000 using paired-end 100 bp reads. Processing in the source paper ran as follows. SOAPnuke was used for read processing, and reads with adapters, uncalled bases, a mean Phred below 15, or no exact constant-primer or identifier match were discarded. COPE v1.2.5 was used to merge high-quality paired reads. Clonotypes were defined as unique nucleotide sequences and were aligned to IMGT TRB V, D and J references using MiTCR v1.1. The analysis was limited to V-J combinations with a frequency above 0.0001, which together covered 99.2% of repertoires. A TCR clonal expansion and chaos score per V-J combination was defined as the ratio of F50 clonal expansion to chaos observed in the TCRdist matrix. Welch's t-statistics and random forest were used to reduce features to about a dozen V-J combinations, which were fed into a naive Bayes classifier. The similarity between thyroid and blood repertoires was quantified using the Morisita-Horn index. Using fastp at Q25 and MiXCR, TCRdb reprocessed the public reads and kept productive beta chains. Rows are unified per CDR3 protein, each entry keeping the most common DNA and genes. TCRdb's processing, not the authors', yielded these V and J calls. In this sample the table shows about 740,000 distinct CDR3 sequences, around 40% of which occur a single time. The ten biggest clones cover 44% of the sample.

This clonotype has at least ten counts. Its antigen remains undetermined. At one end, the junction sequence differs from germline, possibly due to a read error. The CDR3 runs 14 residues from the cysteine to the phenylalanine. The DNA shown is the 42-base CDR3, in frame from base 1. CDR1 SNHLY and CDR2 FYNNEI were looked up in the germline V gene. Here the chain combines TRBV2 and TRBJ2-7; the best D guess is TRBD2, with 6 bases matching. The sample taken for sequencing was peripheral blood. The sequence derives from an adult man with Graves' ophthalmopathy. The DNA sequence reads TGCGCCAGCAGCCCGACCGGGGGCTCCTACGAGCAGTACTTC. Translated, it reads CASSPTGGSYEQYF. The full variable domain, completed from the reference TRBV2 and TRBJ2-7 proteins outside the CDR3, reads EPEVTQTPSHQVTQMGQEVILRCVPISNHLYFYWYRQILGQKVEFLVSFYNNEISEKSEIFDDQFSVERPDGSNFTLKIRSTKLEDSAMYFCASSPTGGSYEQYFGPGTRLTVT.